This T cell receptor beta chain was captured in a study of PD-L1 blockade in urothelial cancer. Regarding time point: peripheral blood 6 weeks after treatment start. Only in-frame clones appear in the TCRdb table, and some are missing; sequencing was by immunoSEQ multiplex PCR. The sample shows 45,000 to 60,000 clones, 88% of them seen only once. This CDR3 has 15 amino acids. The V end was cut by 4 bases, the J end by 1 base, with 11 bases between. Germline CDR1 and CDR2: SGDLS and YYNGEE. J is TRBJ2-2 and V is TRBV9; D unresolved. Sequenced material: PBMCs, taken around atezolizumab (anti-PD-L1) treatment. The clonotype comes from a man in his fifties or sixties with urothelial cancer. The CDR3 protein is CASSPPGQNTGELFF. Written as DNA, the CDR3 is TGTGCCAGCAGCCCTCCGGGTCAGAACACCGGGGAGCTGTTTTTT.